This T cell receptor beta chain was captured in a study of blood T cells in healthy people across ages. General study points: A conclusive naive versus antigen-experienced comparison was prevented by the unsorted PBMCs. Comparison with aged donors showed that long-lived donors had more naive CD4+ cells and higher diversity. The diversity estimates, figures obtained from one million T cells, were considered underestimates.

The CDR3 is 13 amino acids. V lost 5 bases and J 3 bases, leaving 11 bases between the germline ends. Germline V gene data show CDR1 as SGHTA and CDR2 as FQGNSA. Remarks on this clonotype: As yet, its antigen is unknown.

Together with a sample-barcoded 5' primer, a J-beta primer mix was included in a second PCR lasting roughly 6 to 12 cycles. From the 5' RACE reads, TCRdb called clonotypes with MiXCR, one entry per CDR3 protein. The repertoire consists of about 380,000 distinct CDR3 sequences, with about 49% occurring once and the leading ten covering approximately 51%. This sequence was found in a man aged 55 to 70 in good health. The genes are TRBV7-2 and TRBJ2-7, with D maybe TRBD1 (5 bases). Sequences were obtained from blood. The CDR3 is CASSPRQNYEQYF. DNA for the CDR3: TGTGCCAGCAGCCCCCGACAGAACTACGAGCAGTACTTC.